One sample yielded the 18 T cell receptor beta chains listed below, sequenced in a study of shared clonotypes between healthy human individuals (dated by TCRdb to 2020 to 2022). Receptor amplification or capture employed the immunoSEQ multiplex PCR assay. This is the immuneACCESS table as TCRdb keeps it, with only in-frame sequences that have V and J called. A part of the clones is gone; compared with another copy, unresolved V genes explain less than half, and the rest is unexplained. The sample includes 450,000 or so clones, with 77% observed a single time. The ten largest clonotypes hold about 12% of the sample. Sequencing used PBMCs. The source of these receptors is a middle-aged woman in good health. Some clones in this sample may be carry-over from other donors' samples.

The CDR3 bases are TGTGCCAGCAGTTTAAGACTAGCGGCCTACAATGAGCAGTTCTTC. It is translated as CASSLRLAAYNEQFF. V is TRBV6-5 and J is TRBJ2-1; 9 nucleotides match TRBD2. Germline V gene sequence: CDR1 MNHEY, CDR2 SVGAGI. The CDR3 is made up of 15 amino acids. V trimming: 4 bases; J trimming: 2 bases; junction bases outside the gene matches: 3.

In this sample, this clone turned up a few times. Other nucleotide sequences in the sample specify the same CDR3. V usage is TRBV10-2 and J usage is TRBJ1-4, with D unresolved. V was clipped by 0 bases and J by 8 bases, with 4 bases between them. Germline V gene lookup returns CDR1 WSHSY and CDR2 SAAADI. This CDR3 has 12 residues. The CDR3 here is CASSESKEKLFF. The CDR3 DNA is TGCGCCAGCAGTGAGTCGAAAGAAAAACTGTTTTTT.

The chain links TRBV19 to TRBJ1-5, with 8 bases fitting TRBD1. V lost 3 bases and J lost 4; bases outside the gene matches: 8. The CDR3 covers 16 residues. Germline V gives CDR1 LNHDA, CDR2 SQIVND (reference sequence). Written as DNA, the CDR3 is TGTGCCAGTAGTATCGTTCAGGGGGCGGGTAATCAGCCCCAGCATTTT. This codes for CASSIVQGAGNQPQHF.

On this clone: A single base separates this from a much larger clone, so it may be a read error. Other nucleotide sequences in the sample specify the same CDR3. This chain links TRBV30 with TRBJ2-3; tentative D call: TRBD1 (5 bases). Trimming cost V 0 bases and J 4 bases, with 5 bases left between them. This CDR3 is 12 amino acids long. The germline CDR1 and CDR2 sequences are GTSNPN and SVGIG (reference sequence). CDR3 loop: CAWSVGADTQYF. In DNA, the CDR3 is TGTGCCTGGAGTGTAGGGGCAGATACGCAGTATTTT.

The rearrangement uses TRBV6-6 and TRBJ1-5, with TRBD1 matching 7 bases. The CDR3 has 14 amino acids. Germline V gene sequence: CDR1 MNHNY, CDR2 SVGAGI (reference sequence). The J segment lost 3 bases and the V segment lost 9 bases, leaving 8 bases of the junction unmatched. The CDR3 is CASMPTGANQPQHF. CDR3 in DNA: TGTGCCAGTATGCCCACAGGGGCCAATCAGCCCCAGCATTTT.

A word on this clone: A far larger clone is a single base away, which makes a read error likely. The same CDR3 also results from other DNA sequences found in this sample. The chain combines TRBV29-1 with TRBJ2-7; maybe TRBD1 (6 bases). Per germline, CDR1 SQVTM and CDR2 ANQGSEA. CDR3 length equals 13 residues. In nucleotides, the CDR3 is TGCAGCGCCGTTAAGGACAGCTCCTACGAGCAGTACTTT. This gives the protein CSAVKDSSYEQYF.

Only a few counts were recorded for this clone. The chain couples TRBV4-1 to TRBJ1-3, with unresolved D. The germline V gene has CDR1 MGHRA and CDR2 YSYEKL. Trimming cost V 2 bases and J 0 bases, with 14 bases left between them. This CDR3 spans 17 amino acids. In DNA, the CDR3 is TGCGCCAGCAGCCAACCAATGGGATCTAACTCTGGAAACACCATATATTTT. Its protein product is CASSQPMGSNSGNTIYF.

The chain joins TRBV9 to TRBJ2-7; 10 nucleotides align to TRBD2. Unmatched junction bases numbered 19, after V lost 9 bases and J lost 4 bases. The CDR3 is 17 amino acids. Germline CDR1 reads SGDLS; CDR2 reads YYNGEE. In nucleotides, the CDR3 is TGTGCCACCCCGACAAAACCCGGACTAGCGGAACAATACGAGCAGTACTTC. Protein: CATPTKPGLAEQYEQYF.

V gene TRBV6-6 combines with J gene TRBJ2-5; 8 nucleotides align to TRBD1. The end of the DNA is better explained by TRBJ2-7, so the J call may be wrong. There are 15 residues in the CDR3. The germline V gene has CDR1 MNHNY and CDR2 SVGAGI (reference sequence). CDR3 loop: CASSQGQVGPYEQYF. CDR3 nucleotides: TGTGCCAGCAGCCAGGGACAGGTTGGACCCTACGAGCAGTACTTC.

CDR3 nucleotide sequence: TGTGCCAGCAGCTTAGGTGGACAGGCCACTGAAGCTTTCTTT. Its translation is CASSLGGQATEAFF. J is TRBJ1-1 and V is TRBV7-9, with 7 positions matching TRBD1. J gave up 4 bases and V 1 base, and 3 bases lay outside the gene matches. Germline V gene data show CDR1 as SEHNR and CDR2 as FQNEAQ (reference sequence). The CDR3 runs 14 residues.

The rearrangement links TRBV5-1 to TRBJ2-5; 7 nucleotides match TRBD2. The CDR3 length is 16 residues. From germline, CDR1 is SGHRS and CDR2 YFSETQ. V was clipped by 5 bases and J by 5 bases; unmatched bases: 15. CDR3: CASRSQGASGRETQYF. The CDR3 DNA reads TGCGCCAGCAGATCTCAAGGAGCTAGCGGACGGGAGACCCAGTACTTC.

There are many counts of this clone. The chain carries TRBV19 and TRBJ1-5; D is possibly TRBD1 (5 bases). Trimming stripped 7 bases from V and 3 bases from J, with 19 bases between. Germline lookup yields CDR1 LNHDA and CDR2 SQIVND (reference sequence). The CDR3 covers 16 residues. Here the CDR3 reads CASTAPGPYFNQPQHF. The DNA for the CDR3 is TGTGCCAGTACCGCACCGGGACCCTACTTCAATCAGCCCCAGCATTTT. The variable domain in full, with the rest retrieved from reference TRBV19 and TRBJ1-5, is DGGITQSPKYLFRKEGQNVTLSCEQNLNHDAMYWYRQDPGQGLRLIYYSQIVNDFQKGDIAEGYSVSREKKESFPLTVTSAQKNPTAFYLCASTAPGPYFNQPQHFGDGTRLSIL.

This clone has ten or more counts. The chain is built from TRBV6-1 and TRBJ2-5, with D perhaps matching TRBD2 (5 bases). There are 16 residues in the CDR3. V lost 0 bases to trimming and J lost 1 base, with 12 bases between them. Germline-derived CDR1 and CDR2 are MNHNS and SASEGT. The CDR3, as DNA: TGTGCCAGCAGTGAAGCGCCGGGGATTTTCCAAGAGACCCAGTACTTC. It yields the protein CASSEAPGIFQETQYF.

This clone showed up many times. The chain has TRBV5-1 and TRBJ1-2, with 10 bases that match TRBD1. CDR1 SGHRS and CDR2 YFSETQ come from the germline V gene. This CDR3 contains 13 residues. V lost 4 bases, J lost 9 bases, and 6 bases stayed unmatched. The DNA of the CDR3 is TGCGCCAGCAGCACAGGGACAGGGGAGAGCTACACCTTC. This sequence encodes CASSTGTGESYTF.

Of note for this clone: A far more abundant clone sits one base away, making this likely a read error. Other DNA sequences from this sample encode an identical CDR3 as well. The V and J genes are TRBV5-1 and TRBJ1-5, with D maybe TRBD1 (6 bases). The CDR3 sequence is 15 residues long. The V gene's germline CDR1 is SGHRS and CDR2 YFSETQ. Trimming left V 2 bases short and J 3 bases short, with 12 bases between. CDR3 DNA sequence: TGCGCCAGCAGCTTCATTCCAGGGGACAATCAGCCCCAGCATTTT. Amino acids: CASSFIPGDNQPQHF.

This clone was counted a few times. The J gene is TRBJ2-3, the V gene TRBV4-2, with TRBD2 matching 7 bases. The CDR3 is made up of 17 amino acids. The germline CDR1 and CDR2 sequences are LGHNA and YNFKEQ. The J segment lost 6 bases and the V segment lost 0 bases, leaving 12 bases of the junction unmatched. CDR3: CASSQDLSGRAGDTQYF. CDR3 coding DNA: TGTGCCAGCAGCCAAGATCTGTCGGGGAGGGCCGGTGATACGCAGTATTTT.

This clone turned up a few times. CDR3 in DNA: TGTGCCAGCAGCTTGGGGAGAAGCGACTATGGCTACACCTTC. Its protein product is CASSLGRSDYGYTF. J is TRBJ1-2 and V is TRBV5-6; D is uncertain. V lost 0 bases and J 3 bases, leaving 9 bases between the germline ends. CDR3 size: 14 residues. Looked up from germline, CDR1 is SGHDT and CDR2 is YYEEEE.

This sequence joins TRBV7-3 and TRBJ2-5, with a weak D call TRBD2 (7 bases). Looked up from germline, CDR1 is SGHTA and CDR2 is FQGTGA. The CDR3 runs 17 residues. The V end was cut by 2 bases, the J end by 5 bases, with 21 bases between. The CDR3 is CASSLFGSREGGETQYF. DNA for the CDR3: TGTGCCAGCAGCTTATTCGGGAGCAGGGAGGGGGGCGAGACCCAGTACTTC.